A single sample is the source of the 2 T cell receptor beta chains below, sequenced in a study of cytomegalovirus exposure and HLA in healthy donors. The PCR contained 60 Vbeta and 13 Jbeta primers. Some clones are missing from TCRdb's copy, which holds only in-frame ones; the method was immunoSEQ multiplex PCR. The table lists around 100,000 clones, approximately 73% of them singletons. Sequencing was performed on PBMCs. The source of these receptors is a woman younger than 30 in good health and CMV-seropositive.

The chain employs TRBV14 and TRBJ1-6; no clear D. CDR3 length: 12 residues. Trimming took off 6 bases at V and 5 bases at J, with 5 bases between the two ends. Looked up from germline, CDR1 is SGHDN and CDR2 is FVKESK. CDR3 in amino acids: CASSLHNSPLHF. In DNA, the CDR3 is TGTGCCAGCAGTCTTCATAATTCACCCCTCCACTTT.

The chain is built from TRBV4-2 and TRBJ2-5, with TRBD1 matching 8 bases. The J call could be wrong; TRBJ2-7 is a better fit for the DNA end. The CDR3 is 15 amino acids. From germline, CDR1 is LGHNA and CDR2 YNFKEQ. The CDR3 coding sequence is TGTGCCAGCAGCCAAGTGGTACAGGGGGCCTACGAGCAGTACTTC. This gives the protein CASSQVVQGAYEQYF.